Sequencing of this TCR beta chain was carried out in a study of blood T cell repertoires in COVID-19. The wider study: Specimens from acute and convalescent COVID-19 originated in the United States, Italy and Spain. Sample material is recorded as cDNA or gDNA derived from T cells, B-cell-depleted T cells, or PBMCs.

This clone was recorded only once. The CDR3 has 15 residues. The germline V gene encodes CDR1 MGHDK and CDR2 SYGVNS. Unmatched junction bases numbered 8, after V lost 1 base and J lost 8 bases. Original analysis: Reference gene primer amplification in the assay estimated nucleated cell counts. Clones were sequenced by immunoSEQ multiplex PCR, and TCRdb holds only the in-frame ones, with some missing. V, J and clone size derive from that table, while D and trimming were established from the DNA sequence. Of around 80,000 clones listed, roughly 82% are singletons. The chain has TRBV25-1 and TRBJ1-2; 9 bases map to TRBD1. The source material was peripheral blood. The clonotype was recovered from a man older than 75 with acute or convalescent COVID-19. CDR3 loop: CASSEWVGTGKGYTF. The CDR3 DNA reads TGTGCCAGCAGTGAATGGGTAGGGACAGGGAAAGGCTACACCTTC.